This T cell receptor beta chain was recorded in a study of shared clonotypes between healthy human individuals. The method was immunoSEQ multiplex PCR; TCRdb's version includes in-frame clones alone and lacks a portion of them. The sample has about 1.5 million clones; under 99% are singletons. The V end was cut by 5 bases, the J end by 0 bases, with 17 bases between. CDR3 length: 16 residues. Germline CDR1 and CDR2: PRHDT and FYEKMQ (reference sequence). The sequencing input was naive CD4+ T cells sorted from blood. Subset specified: CD45RA+ positively selected. The chain recombines TRBV13 with TRBJ2-7; maybe TRBD2 (5 bases). The clonotype originates from a man between 25 and 39 years old in good health. The CDR3 DNA follows: TGTGCCAGCAGCCTCGTGGGTCGAGGGCCCTCCTACGAGCAGTACTTC. Translated, it gives CASSLVGRGPSYEQYF.